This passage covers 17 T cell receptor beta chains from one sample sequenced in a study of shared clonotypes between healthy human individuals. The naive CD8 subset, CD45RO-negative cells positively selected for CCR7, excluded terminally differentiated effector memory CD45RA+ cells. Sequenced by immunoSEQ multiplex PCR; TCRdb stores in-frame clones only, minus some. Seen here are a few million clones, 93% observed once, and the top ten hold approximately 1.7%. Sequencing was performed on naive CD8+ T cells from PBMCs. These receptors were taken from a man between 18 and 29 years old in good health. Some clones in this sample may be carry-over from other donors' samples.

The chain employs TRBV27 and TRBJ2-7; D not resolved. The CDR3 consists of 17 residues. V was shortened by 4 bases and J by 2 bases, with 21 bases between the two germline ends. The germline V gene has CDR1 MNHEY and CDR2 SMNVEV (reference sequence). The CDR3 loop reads CASSSRETGESPYEQYF. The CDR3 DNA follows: TGTGCCAGCAGTTCTAGAGAGACGGGCGAGAGTCCCTACGAGCAGTACTTC.

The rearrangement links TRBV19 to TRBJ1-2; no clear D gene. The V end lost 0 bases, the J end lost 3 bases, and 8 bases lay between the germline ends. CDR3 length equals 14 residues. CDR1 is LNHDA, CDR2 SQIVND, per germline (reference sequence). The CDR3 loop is CASSIDAEYYGYTF. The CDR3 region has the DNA TGTGCCAGTAGTATAGACGCAGAATACTATGGCTACACCTTC.

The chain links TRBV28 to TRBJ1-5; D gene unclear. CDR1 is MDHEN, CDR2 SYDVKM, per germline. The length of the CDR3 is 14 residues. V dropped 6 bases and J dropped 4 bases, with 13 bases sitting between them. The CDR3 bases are TGTGCCAGCAGGTTAAGGTCGAGAAATCAGCCCCAGCATTTT. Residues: CASRLRSRNQPQHF.

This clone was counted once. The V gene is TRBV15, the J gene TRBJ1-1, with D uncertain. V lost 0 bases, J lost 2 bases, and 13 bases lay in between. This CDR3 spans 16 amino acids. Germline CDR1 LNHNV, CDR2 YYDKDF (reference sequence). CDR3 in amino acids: CATSRDQGSSNTEAFF. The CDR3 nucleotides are TGTGCCACCAGCAGAGATCAAGGCAGCAGCAACACTGAAGCTTTCTTT.

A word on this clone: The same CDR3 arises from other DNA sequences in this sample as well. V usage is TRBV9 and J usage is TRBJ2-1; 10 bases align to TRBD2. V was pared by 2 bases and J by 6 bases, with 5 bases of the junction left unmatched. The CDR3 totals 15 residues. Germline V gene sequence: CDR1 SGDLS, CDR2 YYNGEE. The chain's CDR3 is CASSVGLAGANEQFF. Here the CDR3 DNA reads TGTGCCAGCAGCGTCGGGCTAGCGGGAGCCAATGAGCAGTTCTTC.

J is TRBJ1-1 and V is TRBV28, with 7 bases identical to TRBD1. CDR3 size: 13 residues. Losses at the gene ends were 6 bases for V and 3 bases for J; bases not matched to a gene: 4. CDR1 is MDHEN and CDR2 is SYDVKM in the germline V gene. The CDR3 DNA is TGTGCCAGCAGCACGACAGGGTACACTGAAGCTTTCTTT. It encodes CASSTTGYTEAFF.

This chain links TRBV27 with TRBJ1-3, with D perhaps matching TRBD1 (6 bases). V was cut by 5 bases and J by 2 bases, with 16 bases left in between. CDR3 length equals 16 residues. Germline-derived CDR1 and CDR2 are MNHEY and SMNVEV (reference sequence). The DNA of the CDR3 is TGTGCCAGCAGTCCTCAGACTACAGGGACTGGAAACACCATATATTTT. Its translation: CASSPQTTGTGNTIYF.

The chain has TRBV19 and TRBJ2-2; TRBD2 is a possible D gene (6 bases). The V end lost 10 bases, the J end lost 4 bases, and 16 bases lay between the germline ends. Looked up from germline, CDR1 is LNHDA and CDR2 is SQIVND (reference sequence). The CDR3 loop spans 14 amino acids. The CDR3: CATQDRRGTGELFF. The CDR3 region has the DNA TGTGCCACCCAAGACCGGAGGGGCACCGGGGAGCTGTTTTTT.

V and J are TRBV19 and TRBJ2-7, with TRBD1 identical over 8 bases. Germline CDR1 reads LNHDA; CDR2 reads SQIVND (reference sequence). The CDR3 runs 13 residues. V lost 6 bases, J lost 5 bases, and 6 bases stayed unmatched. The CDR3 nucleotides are TGTGCCAGTAGGGACAGGGTATCTCACGAGCAGTACTTC. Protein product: CASRDRVSHEQYF.

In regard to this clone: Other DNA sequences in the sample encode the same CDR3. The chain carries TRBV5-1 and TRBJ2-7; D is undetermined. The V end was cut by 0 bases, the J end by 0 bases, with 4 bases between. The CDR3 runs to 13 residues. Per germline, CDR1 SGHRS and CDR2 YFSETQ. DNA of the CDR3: TGCGCCAGCAGCTTGGCGACCTCCTACGAGCAGTACTTC. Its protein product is CASSLATSYEQYF. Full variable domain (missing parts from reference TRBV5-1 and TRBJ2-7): KAGVTQTPRYLIKTRGQQVTLSCSPISGHRSVSWYQQTPGQGLQFLFEYFSETQRNKGNFPGRFSGRQFSNSRSEMNVSTLELGDSALYLCASSLATSYEQYFGPGTRLTVT.

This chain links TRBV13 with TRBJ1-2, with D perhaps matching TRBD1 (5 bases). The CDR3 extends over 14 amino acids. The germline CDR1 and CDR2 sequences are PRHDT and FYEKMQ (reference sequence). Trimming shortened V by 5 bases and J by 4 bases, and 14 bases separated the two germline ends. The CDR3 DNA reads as TGTGCCAGCAGCGGGGCGGGATTTGGCTATGGCTACACCTTC. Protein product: CASSGAGFGYGYTF. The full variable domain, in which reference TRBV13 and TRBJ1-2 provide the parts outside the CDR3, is AAGVIQSPRHLIKEKRETATLKCYPIPRHDTVYWYQQGPGQDPQFLISFYEKMQSDKGSIPDRFSAQQFSDYHSELNMSSLELGDSALYFCASSGAGFGYGYTFGSGTRLTVV.

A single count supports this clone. The CDR3 loop is CASSLETGGYEQYF. In DNA, the CDR3 is TGTGCCAGCAGCTTAGAAACAGGGGGCTACGAGCAGTACTTC. The gene calls are TRBV7-8 and TRBJ2-7; 8 nucleotides agree with TRBD1. The CDR3 is made up of 14 amino acids. Germline lookup yields CDR1 SGHVS and CDR2 FQNEAQ. The V segment lost 1 base and the J segment 3 bases; nucleotides outside the gene matches: 2. The entire variable domain, with the rest obtained from reference TRBV7-8 and TRBJ2-7, is as follows: GAGVSQSPRYKVAKRGQDVALRCDPISGHVSLFWYQQALGQGPEFLTYFQNEAQLDKSGLPSDRFFAERPEGSVSTLKIQRTQQEDSAVYLCASSLETGGYEQYFGPGTRLTVT.

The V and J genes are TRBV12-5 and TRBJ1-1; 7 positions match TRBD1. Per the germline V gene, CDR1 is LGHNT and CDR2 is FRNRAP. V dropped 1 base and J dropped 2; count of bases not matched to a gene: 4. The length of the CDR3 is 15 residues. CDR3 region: CASGLDRGYNTEAFF. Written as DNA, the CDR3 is TGTGCTAGTGGTTTGGACAGGGGCTATAACACTGAAGCTTTCTTT.

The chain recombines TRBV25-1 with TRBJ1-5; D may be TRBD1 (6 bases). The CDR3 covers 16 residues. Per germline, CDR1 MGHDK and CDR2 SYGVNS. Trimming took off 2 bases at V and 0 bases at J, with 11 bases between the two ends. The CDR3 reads CASSEVGGHSNQPQHF. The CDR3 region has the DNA TGTGCCAGCAGTGAAGTAGGGGGGCATAGCAATCAGCCCCAGCATTTT.

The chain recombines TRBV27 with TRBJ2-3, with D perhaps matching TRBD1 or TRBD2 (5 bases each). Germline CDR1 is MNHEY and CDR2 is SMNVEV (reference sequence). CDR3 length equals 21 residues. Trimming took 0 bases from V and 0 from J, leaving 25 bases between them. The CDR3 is CASSLSRWGRRGGESTDTQYF. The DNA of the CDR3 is TGTGCCAGCAGTTTATCGAGGTGGGGACGGAGAGGAGGCGAGAGCACAGATACGCAGTATTTT.

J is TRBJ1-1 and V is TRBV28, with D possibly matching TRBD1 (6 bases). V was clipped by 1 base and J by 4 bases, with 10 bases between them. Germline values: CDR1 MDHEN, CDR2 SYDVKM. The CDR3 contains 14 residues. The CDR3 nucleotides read TGTGCCAGCAGTTTATTCGGAGGGGGCACTGAAGCTTTCTTT. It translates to CASSLFGGGTEAFF. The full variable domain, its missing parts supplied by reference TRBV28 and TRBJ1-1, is DVKVTQSSRYLVKRTGEKVFLECVQDMDHENMFWYRQDPGLGLRLIYFSYDVKMKEKGDIPEGYSVSREKKERFSLILESASTNQTSMYLCASSLFGGGTEAFFGQGTRLTVV.

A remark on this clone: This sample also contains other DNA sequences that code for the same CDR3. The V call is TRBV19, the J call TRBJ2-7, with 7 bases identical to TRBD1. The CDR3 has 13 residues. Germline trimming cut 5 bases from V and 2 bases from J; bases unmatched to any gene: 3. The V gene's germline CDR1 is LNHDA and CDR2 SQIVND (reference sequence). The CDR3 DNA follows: TGTGCCAGTAGTTCGGGACAGACCTACGAGCAGTACTTC. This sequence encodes CASSSGQTYEQYF.